These 27 T cell receptor beta chains came from one sample sequenced in a study of PD-L1 blockade in urothelial cancer. Data came from immunoSEQ multiplex PCR; TCRdb stores just in-frame clones and leaves some out. The sample lists tens of thousands of clones, about nine tenths occurring once. Documented time point: peripheral blood 6 weeks after treatment start. Sequencing was performed on PBMCs, taken around atezolizumab (anti-PD-L1) treatment. The receptor source for this set is a man aged 55 to 70 with urothelial cancer.

The gene calls are TRBV7-2 and TRBJ2-7; no clear D. The CDR3 has 13 residues. In germline, CDR1 is SGHTA, CDR2 FQGNSA. V gave up 5 bases and J gave up 11 bases, with 19 bases separating them. The CDR3 region is CASSATVSQPEYF. CDR3 DNA sequence: TGTGCCAGCAGCGCCACAGTGAGCCAGCCCGAGTACTTC.

The V call is TRBV7-2, the J call TRBJ2-5; D possibly corresponds to TRBD1 (5 bases). Germline lookup yields CDR1 SGHTA and CDR2 FQGNSA. This CDR3 contains 14 residues. Trimming stripped 3 bases from V and 4 bases from J, with 12 bases between. The CDR3 region is CASSFLGVAETQYF. For the CDR3, the DNA is TGTGCCAGCAGCTTCTTAGGGGTTGCAGAGACCCAGTACTTC.

This chain uses TRBV5-1 with TRBJ2-7; 10 positions agree with TRBD2. CDR1 is SGHRS, CDR2 YFSETQ, per germline. The CDR3 runs 15 residues. The ends lost 0 bases at V and 3 bases at J; junction bases unmatched: 3. The CDR3 spells CASSLGTSGFYEQYF. DNA for the CDR3: TGCGCCAGCAGCTTGGGGACTAGCGGTTTCTACGAGCAGTACTTC. Full variable domain (remainder filled in from reference TRBV5-1 and TRBJ2-7): KAGVTQTPRYLIKTRGQQVTLSCSPISGHRSVSWYQQTPGQGLQFLFEYFSETQRNKGNFPGRFSGRQFSNSRSEMNVSTLELGDSALYLCASSLGTSGFYEQYFGPGTRLTVT.

The chain employs TRBV7-8 and TRBJ2-3, with 7 bases aligning to TRBD1. The V gene end was trimmed by 5 bases and the J gene end by 1 base; junction bases not matched to a gene: 3. The CDR3 sequence is 14 residues long. Germline CDR1 SGHVS, CDR2 FQNEAQ. The DNA for the CDR3 is TGTGCCAGCAGCCTAACAGGGGGCACAGATACGCAGTATTTT. Its translation is CASSLTGGTDTQYF.

The rearrangement joins TRBV7-8 to TRBJ2-2; 7 nucleotides line up with TRBD2. The CDR3 totals 19 residues. With V trimmed by 7 bases and J by 1 base, 18 bases remained unmatched. The germline gives CDR1 SGHVS, CDR2 FQNEAQ. The CDR3 region is CASTPGSLAEIWNTGELFF. The CDR3 nucleotides are TGTGCCAGCACCCCAGGGAGTCTAGCGGAGATTTGGAACACCGGGGAGCTGTTTTTT.

This rearrangement joins TRBV27 to TRBJ2-5, with 9 nucleotides matching TRBD1. The CDR3 has 15 amino acids. The V and J ends lost 2 bases and 4 bases, in that order; junction bases with no gene match: 5. CDR1 and CDR2 from the germline V gene are MNHEY and SMNVEV (reference sequence). The CDR3 sequence is CASSLDRGTGETQYF. The CDR3 region has the DNA TGTGCCAGCAGTTTAGACAGGGGGACTGGAGAGACCCAGTACTTC.

The chain has TRBV30 and TRBJ1-6; the D is unclear. The CDR3 sequence is 14 residues long. V lost 7 bases and J lost 0, with 10 bases in between. Germline V lookup: CDR1 GTSNPN, CDR2 SVGIG (reference sequence). CDR3 DNA: TGTGCCTCGGGGAGAAGCTCCTATAATTCACCCCTCCACTTT. Protein sequence: CASGRSSYNSPLHF.

The J gene is TRBJ1-2, the V gene TRBV5-1; D possibly corresponds to TRBD1 (6 bases). V lost 4 bases, J lost 2 bases, and 12 bases lay in between. Germline lookup yields CDR1 SGHRS and CDR2 YFSETQ. CDR3 length: 14 amino acids. The CDR3 protein is CASSQADRNYGYTF. For the CDR3, the DNA is TGCGCCAGCAGCCAGGCGGACAGAAACTATGGCTACACCTTC.

The chain joins TRBV25-1 to TRBJ1-1; 9 bases are a match to TRBD1. The germline V gene encodes CDR1 MGHDK and CDR2 SYGVNS. J lost 5 bases, V lost 6 bases, and 7 bases had no gene match. CDR3 length: 14 amino acids. CDR3 bases: TGTGCCAGCAGGGCAGACAGGGGGAGGACTGAAGCTTTCTTT. The encoded protein is CASRADRGRTEAFF.

The chain uses TRBV5-1 and TRBJ1-3; no definite D call. In germline, CDR1 is SGHRS, CDR2 YFSETQ. The V end lost 0 bases, the J end lost 4 bases, and 11 bases lay between the germline ends. There are 15 residues in the CDR3. The CDR3 reads CASSLDFGLGNTIYF. Here the CDR3 DNA reads TGCGCCAGCAGCTTGGATTTTGGTCTAGGAAACACCATATATTTT.

V is TRBV27 and J is TRBJ2-7; 7 nucleotides line up with TRBD2. The V gene end was trimmed by 2 bases and the J gene end by 6 bases; junction bases not matched to a gene: 7. The CDR3 sequence is 14 residues long. Germline values: CDR1 MNHEY, CDR2 SMNVEV (reference sequence). CDR3 DNA sequence: TGTGCCAGCAGTTTAACGGGAGGACTTTCCGAGCAGTACTTC. Its protein is CASSLTGGLSEQYF.

V and J are TRBV5-1 and TRBJ2-5; 12 nucleotides agree with TRBD2. This CDR3 region has 17 residues. The ends lost 2 bases at V and 4 bases at J; junction bases unmatched: 9. The germline V gene encodes CDR1 SGHRS and CDR2 YFSETQ. In DNA form, the CDR3 reads TGCGCCAGCAGCTTTAATCTAGCGGGGGGGCTGGGAGAGACCCAGTACTTC. It yields the protein CASSFNLAGGLGETQYF.

V and J are TRBV11-3 and TRBJ2-3, with D tentatively TRBD2 (6 bases). The CDR3 extends over 15 amino acids. Germline CDR1 reads SGHNT; CDR2 reads YENEEA. The germline V and J ends were trimmed by 1 base and 3 bases, with 11 bases remaining between them. The CDR3 sequence: CASSLGRGRTDTQYF. The CDR3 DNA follows: TGTGCCAGCAGCTTAGGCCGGGGGAGGACAGATACGCAGTATTTT.

The chain employs TRBV11-2 and TRBJ1-3; TRBD1 agrees at 7 bases. The germline CDR1 and CDR2 sequences are SGHAT and FQNNGV. The ends lost 5 bases at V and 4 bases at J; junction bases unmatched: 8. The CDR3 extends over 15 amino acids. The CDR3 region has the DNA TGTGCCAGCAGCCCCGGACAGGAGAGCGGAAACACCATATATTTT. Encoded protein: CASSPGQESGNTIYF.

This chain joins TRBV18 and TRBJ1-5; weak D call: TRBD1 (5 bases). Germline CDR1 KGHSH, CDR2 LQKENI. Trimming pared 6 bases from V and 5 bases from J, leaving 20 bases between. This CDR3 spans 16 amino acids. For the CDR3, the DNA is TGTGCCAGCTCCCCGAAGGTCGAGGCAGGGTATCAGCCCCAGCATTTT. Translation: CASSPKVEAGYQPQHF.

This clone has just a few counts. The chain couples TRBV28 to TRBJ2-7, with 9 bases identical to TRBD2. CDR3 size: 14 residues. The J segment lost 0 bases and the V segment lost 6 bases, leaving 3 bases of the junction unmatched. CDR1 and CDR2 (germline): MDHEN, SYDVKM. CDR3 sequence: CASRGTSRSYEQYF. Here the CDR3 DNA reads TGTGCCAGCAGAGGGACTAGCCGCTCCTACGAGCAGTACTTC. The variable domain in full, completed from reference TRBV28 and TRBJ2-7, reads DVKVTQSSRYLVKRTGEKVFLECVQDMDHENMFWYRQDPGLGLRLIYFSYDVKMKEKGDIPEGYSVSREKKERFSLILESASTNQTSMYLCASRGTSRSYEQYFGPGTRLTVT.

V and J are TRBV5-5 and TRBJ2-7, with D perhaps matching TRBD2 (6 bases). The CDR3 contains 17 residues. Trimming shortened V by 0 bases and J by 2 bases, and 18 bases separated the two germline ends. The germline V gene has CDR1 SGHKS and CDR2 YYEKEE (reference sequence). The CDR3 region is CASSLVGAYSGAYEQYF. The DNA for the CDR3 is TGTGCCAGCAGCTTGGTAGGGGCTTACTCGGGGGCCTACGAGCAGTACTTC.

The V call is TRBV25-1, the J call TRBJ1-5; no clear D. In germline, CDR1 is MGHDK, CDR2 SYGVNS. The CDR3 totals 16 residues. Trimming took off 10 bases at V and 5 bases at J, with 24 bases between the two ends. The CDR3 region is CATQTNRAGIDQPQHF. CDR3 bases: TGTGCCACCCAGACAAATAGAGCGGGGATCGATCAGCCCCAGCATTTT.

V is TRBV2 and J is TRBJ1-1, with unresolved D. This CDR3 contains 13 residues. V gave up 6 bases and J gave up 7 bases, with 15 bases separating them. The germline CDR1 and CDR2 sequences are SNHLY and FYNNEI. The CDR3 region is CASRESRVGEAFF. The CDR3 nucleotides are TGTGCCAGCAGGGAGTCGCGGGTTGGTGAAGCTTTCTTT. Variable domain in full (rest from reference TRBV2 and TRBJ1-1): EPEVTQTPSHQVTQMGQEVILRCVPISNHLYFYWYRQILGQKVEFLVSFYNNEISEKSEIFDDQFSVERPDGSNFTLKIRSTKLEDSAMYFCASRESRVGEAFFGQGTRLTVV.

This clone was counted a few times. This chain joins TRBV9 and TRBJ1-2; D is uncertain. The V gene's germline CDR1 is SGDLS and CDR2 YYNGEE. The CDR3 contains 14 residues. Deletions cut 2 bases from V and 6 bases from J, with 14 bases between. The CDR3 DNA follows: TGTGCCAGCAGCGTGGCAATGGGCTTGGATGGCTACACCTTC. Its protein is CASSVAMGLDGYTF. The whole variable domain, remainder taken from reference TRBV9 and TRBJ1-2, is DSGVTQTPKHLITATGQRVTLRCSPRSGDLSVYWYQQSLDQGLQFLIQYYNGEERAKGNILERFSAQQFPDLHSELNLSSLELGDSALYFCASSVAMGLDGYTFGSGTRLTVV.

This chain links TRBV6-5 with TRBJ1-1; D call uncertain. CDR1 is MNHEY, CDR2 SVGAGI, per germline. V was shortened by 5 bases and J by 5 bases, with 12 bases between the two germline ends. The CDR3 loop spans 13 amino acids. This chain's CDR3 is CASSTLWYTEAFF. For the CDR3, the DNA is TGTGCCAGCAGTACATTATGGTATACTGAAGCTTTCTTT.

The rearrangement links TRBV10-3 to TRBJ1-5; no clear D gene. Germline V gives CDR1 ENHRY, CDR2 SYGVKD. The ends were cut back, 0 bases at V and 4 bases at J, with 13 bases in the middle. There are 16 residues in the CDR3. The DNA of the CDR3 is TGTGCCATCAGTGAGTCGATTTGGAGTGGGAATCAGCCCCAGCATTTT. Residues: CAISESIWSGNQPQHF.

The V gene is TRBV6-6, the J gene TRBJ1-2; maybe TRBD1 (6 bases). The CDR3 has 14 amino acids. Germline CDR1 and CDR2: MNHNY and SVGAGI (reference sequence). V shed 3 bases and J shed 7 bases, with 15 bases lying between them. The CDR3 region has the DNA TGTGCCAGCAGTTATGCGGGGGGCGCAGGTGGCTACACCTTC. Translating it yields CASSYAGGAGGYTF.

This chain links TRBV19 with TRBJ2-2; 8 bases are shared with TRBD2. This CDR3 is 15 amino acids long. With V trimmed by 8 bases and J by 0 bases, 5 bases remained unmatched. CDR1 LNHDA and CDR2 SQIVND come from the germline V gene (reference sequence). CDR3 bases: TGTGCCAGTTTAAGAGCGGGAGCGAACACCGGGGAGCTGTTTTTT. Translated: CASLRAGANTGELFF.

V and J are TRBV18 and TRBJ1-2, with D maybe TRBD1 (6 bases). This CDR3 has 13 residues. Deletions cut 2 bases from V and 3 bases from J, with 7 bases between. Germline V gives CDR1 KGHSH, CDR2 LQKENI. The CDR3 DNA sequence: TGTGCCAGCTCACCATCAGGGGACTATGGCTACACCTTC. Protein sequence: CASSPSGDYGYTF.

This clone was seen once. The chain joins TRBV27 to TRBJ2-4, with D maybe TRBD1 (5 bases). CDR3 length equals 16 residues. V was trimmed by 4 bases and J by 0 bases, leaving 13 bases between them. Per germline, CDR1 MNHEY and CDR2 SMNVEV (reference sequence). The CDR3 nucleotides read TGTGCCAGCAGTTACCAGGGCAGTTTAGCCAAAAACATTCAGTACTTC. This gives the protein CASSYQGSLAKNIQYF.

The chain has TRBV2 and TRBJ2-7; TRBD1 agrees at 7 bases. This CDR3 region has 13 residues. The V segment lost 5 bases and the J segment 3 bases; nucleotides outside the gene matches: 4. Germline-derived CDR1 and CDR2 are SNHLY and FYNNEI. The CDR3 loop reads CASSLGQSYEQYF. The DNA of the CDR3 is TGTGCCAGCAGTCTGGGACAGAGCTACGAGCAGTACTTC.